This T cell receptor beta chain derives from a study of CD8 T cell repertoires and HIV-1 epitope variants. Study-wide background: Twenty-five autologous and known Gag and Nef epitope variant peptides each stimulated T cells separately. Tested: three Gag epitope families, Nef HW9 and YT9.

The CDR3 contains 13 residues. Germline CDR1 GTSNPN, CDR2 SVGIG (reference sequence). Trimming removed 8 bases from V and 4 bases from J; junction bases left unmatched: 9. Findings and limits, study-wide: Nef KF9 drew roughly five clonotypes and HW9 one, without TAALDMSHF responses. Most of the nine antigen-specific clonotypes appeared cross-reactive to autologous or escape variants.

TCRdb's copy holds only in-frame clones and misses some; the assay was immunoSEQ multiplex PCR. The table includes roughly 2,200 clones, 60% to 85% detected once. About this clone: Its antigen is unknown.

The sequencing input was cultured CD8+ T cells derived from PBMCs. The genes are TRBV30 and TRBJ1-2; 8 bases agree with TRBD1. The receptor's source is a male donor with HIV. CDR3 nucleotide sequence: TGTGCCCCTACAGGGGGGTCCTTCTATGGCTACACCTTC. Its translation: CAPTGGSFYGYTF.